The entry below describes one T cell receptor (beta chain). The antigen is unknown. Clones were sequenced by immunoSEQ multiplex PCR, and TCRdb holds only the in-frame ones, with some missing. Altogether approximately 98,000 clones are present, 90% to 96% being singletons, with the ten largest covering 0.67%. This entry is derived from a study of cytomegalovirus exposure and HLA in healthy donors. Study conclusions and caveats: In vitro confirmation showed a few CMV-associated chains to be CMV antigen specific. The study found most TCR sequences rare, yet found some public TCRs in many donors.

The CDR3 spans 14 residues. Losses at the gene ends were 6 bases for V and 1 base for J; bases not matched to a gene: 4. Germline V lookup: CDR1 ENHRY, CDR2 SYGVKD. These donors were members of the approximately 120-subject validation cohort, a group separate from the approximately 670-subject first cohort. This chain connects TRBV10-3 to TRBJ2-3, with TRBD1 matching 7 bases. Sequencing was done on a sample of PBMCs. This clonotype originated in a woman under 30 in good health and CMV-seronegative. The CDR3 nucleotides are TGTGCCATCAGCCCCGGACAGGGCACAGATACGCAGTATTTT. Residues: CAISPGQGTDTQYF.